The clone carrying this T cell receptor beta chain has more than one count but fewer than ten. Its antigen is unknown. CDR3 size: 14 residues. Germline CDR1 is SQVTM and CDR2 is ANQGSEA. Between the trimmed V and J ends, which lost 2 bases and 5 bases, there was a span of 13 bases. Together with thyroid ultrasound, orbital computed tomography, serum thyroxine and TRAb, clinical symptoms were used for diagnoses. The authors obtained PBMCs from over 8 ml of fresh peripheral blood. This specimen comes from a study of T cells in Graves' hyperthyroidism and ophthalmopathy. Study background: Peripheral blood was collected at initial diagnosis, before any treatment.

Amplified regions were TCR beta CDR3 sequences from RNA transcripts. HTBI primers were employed in a first-round RT-PCR of the TCR CDR3. TCRdb redid the calling of the multiplex PCR reads with MiXCR, one entry per CDR3 protein. Of fewer than 450,000 distinct CDR3 sequences detected, roughly 17% appear once; the ten largest clones hold 34%. Findings and limits, study-wide: Within blood appeared most thyroid clonotypes that had expanded above 0.001.

This TCR was sampled from a woman aged 25 to 39 with Graves' hyperthyroidism that later progressed to Graves' ophthalmopathy. The specimen sequenced was blood. The chain combines TRBV29-1 with TRBJ1-5, with D perhaps matching TRBD1 (6 bases). The CDR3 loop is CSVEWGADHQPQHF. The DNA for the CDR3 is TGCAGCGTTGAATGGGGGGCCGATCATCAGCCCCAGCATTTT.